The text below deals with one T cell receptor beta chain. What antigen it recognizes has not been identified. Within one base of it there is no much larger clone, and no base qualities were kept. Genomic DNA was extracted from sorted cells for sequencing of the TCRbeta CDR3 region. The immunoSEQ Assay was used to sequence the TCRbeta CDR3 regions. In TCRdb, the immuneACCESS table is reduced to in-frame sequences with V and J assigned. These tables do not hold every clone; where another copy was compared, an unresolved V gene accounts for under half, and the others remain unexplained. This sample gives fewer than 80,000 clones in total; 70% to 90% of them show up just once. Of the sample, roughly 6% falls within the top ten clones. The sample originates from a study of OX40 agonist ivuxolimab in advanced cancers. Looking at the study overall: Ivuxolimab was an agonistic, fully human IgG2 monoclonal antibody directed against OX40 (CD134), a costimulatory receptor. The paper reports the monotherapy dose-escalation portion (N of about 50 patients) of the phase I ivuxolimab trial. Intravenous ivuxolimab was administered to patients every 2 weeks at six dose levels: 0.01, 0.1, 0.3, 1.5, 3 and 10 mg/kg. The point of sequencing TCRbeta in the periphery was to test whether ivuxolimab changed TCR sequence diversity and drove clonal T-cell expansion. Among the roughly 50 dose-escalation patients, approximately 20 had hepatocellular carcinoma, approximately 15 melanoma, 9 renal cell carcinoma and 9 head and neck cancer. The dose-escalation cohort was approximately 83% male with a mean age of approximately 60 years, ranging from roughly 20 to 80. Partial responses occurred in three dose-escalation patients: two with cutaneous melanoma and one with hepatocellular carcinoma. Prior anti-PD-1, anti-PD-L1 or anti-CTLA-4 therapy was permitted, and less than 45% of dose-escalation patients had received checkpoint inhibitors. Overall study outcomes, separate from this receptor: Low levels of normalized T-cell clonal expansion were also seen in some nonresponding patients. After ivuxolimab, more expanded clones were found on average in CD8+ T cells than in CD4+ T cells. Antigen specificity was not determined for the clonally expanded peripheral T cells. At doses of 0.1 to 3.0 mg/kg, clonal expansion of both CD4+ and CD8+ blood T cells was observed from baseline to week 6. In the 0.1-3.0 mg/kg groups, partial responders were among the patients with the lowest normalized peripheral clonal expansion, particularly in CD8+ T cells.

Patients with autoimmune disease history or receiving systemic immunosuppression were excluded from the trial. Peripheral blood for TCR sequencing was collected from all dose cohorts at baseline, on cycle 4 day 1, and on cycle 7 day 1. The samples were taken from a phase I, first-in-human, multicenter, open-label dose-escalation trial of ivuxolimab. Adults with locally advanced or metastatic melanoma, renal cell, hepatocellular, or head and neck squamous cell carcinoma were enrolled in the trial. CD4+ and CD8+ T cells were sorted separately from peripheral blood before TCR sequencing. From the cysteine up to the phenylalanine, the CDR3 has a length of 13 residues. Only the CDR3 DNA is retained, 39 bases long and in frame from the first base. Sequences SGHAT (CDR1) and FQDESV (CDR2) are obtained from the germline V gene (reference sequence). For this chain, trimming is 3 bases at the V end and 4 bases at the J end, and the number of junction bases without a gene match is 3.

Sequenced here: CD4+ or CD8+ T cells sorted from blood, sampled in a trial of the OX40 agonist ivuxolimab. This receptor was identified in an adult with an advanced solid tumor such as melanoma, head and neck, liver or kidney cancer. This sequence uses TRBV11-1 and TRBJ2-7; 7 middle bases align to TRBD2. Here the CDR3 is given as CASSFGEGYEQYF. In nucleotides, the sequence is TGTGCCAGCAGCTTCGGGGAGGGGTACGAGCAGTACTTC.